The 11 T cell receptor beta chains listed next were all sequenced from one sample in a study of blood T cells in healthy people across ages. Primers used in a second PCR of roughly 6 to 11 cycles were a sample-barcoded 5' primer and a J-beta primer mix. TCRdb re-called the 5' RACE reads with MiXCR, one entry per CDR3 protein. The table records 550,000 to 600,000 distinct CDR3 sequences, 45% to 55% of them present only once. The sequenced material came from blood. The receptors shown here come from an elderly man in good health.

The V and J genes are TRBV6-2 or TRBV6-3 and TRBJ2-5, with TRBD1 matching over 7 bases. The J call may be wrong; the DNA end is better matched by TRBJ2-7. The CDR3 totals 12 residues. The germline V gene encodes CDR1 MNHEY and CDR2 SVGEGT. The CDR3 DNA reads TGTGCCAGCAGTGATTACAGGGGCGAGCAGTACTTC. Translated, it gives CASSDYRGEQYF.

This chain joins TRBV20-1 and TRBJ2-7; TRBD2 aligns across 7 bases. Germline values: CDR1 DFQATT, CDR2 SNEGSKA (reference sequence). The CDR3 consists of 14 residues. The junction had 5 bases not matched to a gene; V was cut back by 3 bases and J by 0 bases. CDR3 region: CSAREGGTSYEQYF. As DNA, the CDR3 is TGCAGTGCTAGGGAGGGAGGGACCTCCTACGAGCAGTACTTC.

As to this clonotype: This may arise from a read error, as a much more abundant clone is one base away. J is TRBJ1-2 and V is TRBV6-5; D gene unclear. This CDR3 is 16 amino acids long. CDR1 and CDR2 (germline): MNHEY, SVGAGI. The V end lost 5 bases, the J end lost 5 bases, and 21 bases lay between the germline ends. The CDR3 here is CASSRGSGYLGYGYTF. The CDR3 DNA sequence: TGTGCCAGCAGTAGAGGTTCGGGGTACCTCGGGTATGGCTACACCTTC.

DNA for the CDR3: TGCGCCAGCAGCTTTTACCCGGCGGGGTACGAGCAGTACTTC. Amino acid sequence: CASSFYPAGYEQYF. This sequence joins TRBV5-1 and TRBJ2-7; TRBD2 might be the D (6 bases). The V end lost 2 bases, the J end lost 4 bases, and 13 bases lay between the germline ends. Germline V lookup: CDR1 SGHRS, CDR2 YFSETQ. The CDR3 extends over 14 amino acids.

The genes are TRBV6-2 or TRBV6-3 and TRBJ2-1; 9 bases agree with TRBD2. This CDR3 contains 13 residues. Germline lookup yields CDR1 MNHEY and CDR2 SVGEGT. The trim removed 6 bases at V and 5 bases at J, leaving 2 bases unmatched. CDR3 DNA: TGTGCCAGCAGGGCTAGCGGGGACAATGAGCAGTTCTTC. It yields the protein CASRASGDNEQFF.

The chain joins TRBV27 to TRBJ2-3, with a tentative D call TRBD2 (5 bases). Trimming removed 0 bases at V and 2 bases at J, with 9 bases between. The CDR3 is made up of 15 amino acids. Germline assignment: CDR1 MNHEY and CDR2 SMNVEV (reference sequence). The DNA for the CDR3 is TGTGCCAGCAGTTTATCGTACGGGGACACAGATACGCAGTATTTT. Amino acids: CASSLSYGDTDTQYF.

The table lists this clonotype with a count of one. The chain carries TRBV3-1 and TRBJ1-2; 7 nucleotides align to TRBD1. Germline CDR1 is LGHDT and CDR2 is YNNKEL (reference sequence). CDR3 size: 13 residues. V lost 5 bases, J lost 5 bases, and 5 bases stayed unmatched. CDR3 DNA sequence: TGTGCCAGCAGCGACAGGGACCTATATGGCTACACCTTC. This sequence encodes CASSDRDLYGYTF.

The V gene is TRBV20-1, the J gene TRBJ2-3; D might be TRBD2 (6 bases). The V and J ends lost 5 bases and 4 bases respectively, with 25 bases between them. Germline V CDR1 and CDR2: DFQATT, SNEGSKA (reference sequence). The CDR3 runs 17 residues. The DNA of the CDR3 is TGCAGTGCTGGGACTTCCAGTGCGACGGTCCTTGCAGATACGCAGTATTTT. It is translated as CSAGTSSATVLADTQYF.

This clonotype was observed a few times. This rearrangement joins TRBV29-1 to TRBJ1-2, with D uncertain. The CDR3 totals 12 residues. Per the germline V gene, CDR1 is SQVTM and CDR2 is ANQGSEA. Deletions cut 3 bases from V and 1 base from J, with 6 bases between. The CDR3 DNA reads TGCAGCGTTGAGCCCGTTAACTATGGCTACACCTTC. Translation: CSVEPVNYGYTF.

The V and J genes are TRBV7-3 and TRBJ1-1; 7 bases map to TRBD1. Germline V gives CDR1 SGHTA, CDR2 FQGTGA. The CDR3 is 16 amino acids. Losses at the gene ends were 3 bases for V and 4 bases for J; bases not matched to a gene: 11. CDR3 sequence reads: CASSFGTGQVATEAFF. Here the CDR3 DNA reads TGTGCCAGCAGCTTTGGGACCGGACAGGTGGCCACTGAAGCTTTCTTT.

The CDR3 protein is CASSSLDAEQFF. As DNA, the CDR3 is TGTGCCAGCAGTTCCCTGGACGCGGAGCAGTTCTTC. This rearrangement joins TRBV12-3 or TRBV12-4 to TRBJ2-1; no clear D. The CDR3 spans 12 residues. V was trimmed by 4 bases and J by 10 bases, leaving 11 bases between them.